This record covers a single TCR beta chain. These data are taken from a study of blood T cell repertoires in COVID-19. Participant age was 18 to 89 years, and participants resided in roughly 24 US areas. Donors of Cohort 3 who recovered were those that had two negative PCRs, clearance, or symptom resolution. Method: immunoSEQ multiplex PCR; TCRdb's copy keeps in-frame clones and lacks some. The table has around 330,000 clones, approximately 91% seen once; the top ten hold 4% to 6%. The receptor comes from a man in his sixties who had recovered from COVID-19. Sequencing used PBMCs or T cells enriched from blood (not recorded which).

In DNA form, the CDR3 reads TGTGCCAGCAGCTTAAATCTAGCGGGAGACAATGAGCAGTTCTTC. Amino acids: CASSLNLAGDNEQFF. The chain uses TRBV7-3 and TRBJ2-1; 10 bases map to TRBD2. CDR1 and CDR2 from the germline V gene are SGHTA and FQGTGA. CDR3 length: 15 amino acids. Losses at the gene ends were 1 base for V and 5 bases for J; bases not matched to a gene: 2.